These 14 T cell receptor beta chains were sequenced from one sample in a study of blood T cell repertoires in COVID-19. Clones were sequenced by immunoSEQ multiplex PCR, and TCRdb holds only the in-frame ones, with some missing. This repertoire shows tens of thousands of clones, over 85% found once; its top ten account for less than 30%. Material: peripheral blood. These receptors all come from a woman at least 80 years old with acute or convalescent COVID-19.

The V gene is TRBV11-2, the J gene TRBJ2-5; the D is unclear. V lost 1 base, J lost 8 bases, and 20 bases lay in between. The CDR3 length is 16 residues. Germline loops: CDR1 SGHAT, CDR2 FQNNGV. The CDR3 loop reads CASSLGLTRVQDTQYF. The CDR3 nucleotides are TGTGCCAGCAGCTTAGGGTTGACACGTGTTCAGGATACCCAGTACTTC.

The CDR3 reads CASSPREDTQYF. CDR3 DNA sequence: TGTGCCAGCTCACCACGAGAAGATACGCAGTATTTT. V is TRBV18 and J is TRBJ2-3, with D uncertain. V shed 1 base and J shed 5 bases, with 4 bases lying between them. Germline V CDR1 and CDR2: KGHSH, LQKENI. This CDR3 contains 12 residues. Based on the CDR3 plus reference TRBV18 and TRBJ2-3, the full variable domain is NAGVMQNPRHLVRRRGQEARLRCSPMKGHSHVYWYRQLPEEGLKFMVYLQKENIIDESGMPKERFSAEFPKEGPSILRIQQVVRGDSAAYFCASSPREDTQYFGPGTRLTVL.

The J gene is TRBJ2-7, the V gene TRBV3-1 (or the pseudogene TRBV3-2); 9 bases are shared with TRBD2. Trimming took 4 bases from V and 3 from J; bases not matched to a gene: 7. The CDR3 runs 15 residues. Germline assignment: CDR1 LGHDT and CDR2 YNNKEL (reference sequence). The CDR3 loop is CASSLRGGRSYEQYF. As DNA, the CDR3 is TGTGCCAGCAGCCTGCGGGGGGGCCGTAGCTACGAGCAGTACTTC.

The rearrangement joins TRBV19 to TRBJ1-6; possibly TRBD1 for D (6 bases). The V and J ends lost 3 bases and 6 bases respectively, with 15 bases between them. The germline gives CDR1 LNHDA, CDR2 SQIVND (reference sequence). The CDR3 extends over 16 amino acids. The CDR3 nucleotides are TGTGCCAGTAGTATTGGCACCCCCAGGGGTAATTCACCCCTCCACTTT. Its protein product is CASSIGTPRGNSPLHF.

V usage is TRBV4-2 and J usage is TRBJ1-4, with 10 bases fitting TRBD1. J gave up 6 bases and V 4 bases, and 5 bases lay outside the gene matches. Germline CDR1 LGHNA, CDR2 YNFKEQ. This CDR3 is built from 15 residues. The CDR3 sequence: CASSLSGQGDEKLFF. DNA of the CDR3: TGTGCCAGCAGCCTCTCCGGACAGGGGGATGAAAAACTGTTTTTT.

This chain joins TRBV5-6 and TRBJ2-2, with 11 bases aligning to TRBD1. Trimming at V came to 4 bases and at J to 6 bases, leaving 5 bases not matched to a gene. The germline V gene encodes CDR1 SGHDT and CDR2 YYEEEE. The CDR3 spans 15 residues. This chain's CDR3 is CASSPGTGGPGELFF. The CDR3 DNA follows: TGTGCCAGCAGCCCCGGGACAGGGGGACCCGGGGAGCTGTTTTTT.

The chain carries TRBV5-1 and TRBJ2-3, with D tentatively TRBD2 (6 bases). V was cut by 4 bases and J by 6 bases, with 15 bases left in between. The germline CDR1 and CDR2 sequences are SGHRS and YFSETQ. The CDR3 contains 14 residues. CDR3 bases: TGCGCCAGCAGCGCGGGGCCCGAGAGCGATACGCAGTATTTT. Residues: CASSAGPESDTQYF.

This chain connects TRBV4-2 to TRBJ1-1, with D tentatively TRBD1 (6 bases). The CDR3 totals 16 residues. V lost 2 bases to trimming and J lost 1 base, with 14 bases between them. CDR1 is LGHNA and CDR2 is YNFKEQ in the germline V gene. CDR3 sequence reads: CASSQMRSTGNTEAFF. The CDR3 nucleotides are TGTGCCAGCAGCCAAATGAGGTCGACAGGGAACACTGAAGCTTTCTTT.

V and J are TRBV19 and TRBJ1-6; D perhaps matches TRBD1 (6 bases). The V end lost 1 base, the J end lost 6 bases, and 10 bases lay between the germline ends. Germline assignment: CDR1 LNHDA and CDR2 SQIVND (reference sequence). This CDR3 is built from 15 residues. As DNA, the CDR3 is TGTGCCAGTAGTATAGGGGGGCGCGGTAATTCACCCCTCCACTTT. Translated, it gives CASSIGGRGNSPLHF. Complete variable domain (other parts from reference TRBV19 and TRBJ1-6): DGGITQSPKYLFRKEGQNVTLSCEQNLNHDAMYWYRQDPGQGLRLIYYSQIVNDFQKGDIAEGYSVSREKKESFPLTVTSAQKNPTAFYLCASSIGGRGNSPLHFGNGTRLTVT.

This clone was recorded only once. This chain links TRBV12-3 or TRBV12-4 with TRBJ1-2, with a possible D match to TRBD1 (5 bases). This CDR3 contains 12 residues. With 4 bases removed from V and 5 bases from J, the gap between germline ends came to 8 bases. CDR3 protein: CASSSGWYGYTF. The CDR3 DNA reads as TGTGCCAGCAGTTCAGGGTGGTATGGCTACACCTTC.

CDR3 sequence reads: CATSDEDSVYGYTF. The CDR3 bases are TGTGCCACCAGTGATGAGGACAGCGTCTATGGCTACACCTTC. The V and J genes are TRBV24-1 and TRBJ1-2; perhaps TRBD1 as D (6 bases). Germline values: CDR1 KGHDR, CDR2 SFDVKD. This CDR3 spans 14 amino acids. V was trimmed by 3 bases and J by 4 bases, leaving 11 bases between them.

The rearrangement joins TRBV7-9 to TRBJ2-5; D is perhaps TRBD1 (6 bases). The CDR3 spans 16 residues. V lost 1 base and J lost 2, with 14 bases in between. Germline loops: CDR1 SEHNR, CDR2 FQNEAQ (reference sequence). The CDR3 nucleotides read TGTGCCAGCAGCTTAGTCAGGGGATCTGGGCAAGAGACCCAGTACTTC. Translation gives CASSLVRGSGQETQYF.

J is TRBJ1-2 and V is TRBV24-1; D is ambiguous. V was pared by 4 bases and J by 6 bases, with 11 bases between. This CDR3 is built from 13 residues. Per germline, CDR1 KGHDR and CDR2 SFDVKD. CDR3 nucleotide sequence: TGTGCCACCAGTGACCGGGGTTGGGATGGCTACACCTTC. It encodes CATSDRGWDGYTF.

Regarding this clone: Other DNA sequences in this sample translate to the same CDR3. The chain is built from TRBV6-1 and TRBJ1-5; possibly TRBD1 for D (5 bases). Germline assignment: CDR1 MNHNS and CDR2 SASEGT. Trimming removed 1 base at V and 7 bases at J, with 8 bases between. The CDR3 loop spans 13 amino acids. The chain's CDR3 is CASSEEGYQPQHF. In DNA form, the CDR3 reads TGTGCCAGCAGTGAAGAGGGGTACCAGCCCCAGCATTTT.